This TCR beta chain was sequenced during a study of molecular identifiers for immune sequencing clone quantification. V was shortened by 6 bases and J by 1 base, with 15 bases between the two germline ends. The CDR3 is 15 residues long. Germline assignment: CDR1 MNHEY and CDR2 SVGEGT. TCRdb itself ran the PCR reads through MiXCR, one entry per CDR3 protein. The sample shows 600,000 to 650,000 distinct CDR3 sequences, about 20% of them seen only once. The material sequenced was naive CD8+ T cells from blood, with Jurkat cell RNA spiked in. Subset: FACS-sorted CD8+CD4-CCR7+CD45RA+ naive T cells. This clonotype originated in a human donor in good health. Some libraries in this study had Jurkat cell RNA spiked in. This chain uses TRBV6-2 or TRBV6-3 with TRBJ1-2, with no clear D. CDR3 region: CASRLYLTDNYGYTF. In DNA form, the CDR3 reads TGTGCCAGCAGGCTATACTTGACCGATAACTATGGCTACACCTTC.